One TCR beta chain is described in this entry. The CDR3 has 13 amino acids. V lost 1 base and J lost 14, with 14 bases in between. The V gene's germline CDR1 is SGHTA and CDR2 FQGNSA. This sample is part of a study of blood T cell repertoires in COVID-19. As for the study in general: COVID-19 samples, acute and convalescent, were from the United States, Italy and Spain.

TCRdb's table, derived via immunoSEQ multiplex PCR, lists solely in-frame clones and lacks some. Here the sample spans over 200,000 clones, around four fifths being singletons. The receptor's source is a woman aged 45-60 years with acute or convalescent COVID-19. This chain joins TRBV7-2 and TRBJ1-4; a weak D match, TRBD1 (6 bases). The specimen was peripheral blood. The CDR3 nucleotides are TGTGCCAGCAGCTTAGATGGGGGCTACCGGCTGTTTTTT. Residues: CASSLDGGYRLFF.